What follows is one T cell receptor beta chain and its context. The antigen remains unidentified. Here immunoSEQ multiplex PCR was the method, and the copy in TCRdb shows in-frame clones only, minus some. The sample lists about 2,100 clones, around three quarters occurring once. The data stem from a study of OX40 agonist ivuxolimab in advanced cancers. Looking at the study overall: Averaging roughly 60 years in age, with a range of roughly 20 to 79, the cohort was approximately 87% male. It was permissible to have had prior anti-PD-1, anti-PD-L1 or anti-CTLA-4 therapy, and about 40% had some. Study results and caveats: Among the least clonally expanded were partial responders at 0.1-3.0 mg/kg.

This receptor was identified in an adult with an advanced solid tumor such as melanoma, head and neck, liver or kidney cancer. The sample here was CD4+ or CD8+ T cells sorted from blood, taken in a trial of the OX40 agonist ivuxolimab.

The DNA for the CDR3 is TGTGCCAGCAGTGAGGGACTAGCGGGAGGTAGGACGGAGACCCAGTACTTC. Translated, it gives CASSEGLAGGRTETQYF. The chain carries TRBV6-1 and TRBJ2-5; 15 positions agree with TRBD2. Per the germline V gene, CDR1 is MNHNS and CDR2 is SASEGT. The CDR3 extends over 17 amino acids. The V gene end was trimmed by 3 bases and the J gene end by 5 bases; junction bases not matched to a gene: 7.